These 3 T cell receptor beta chains were sequenced from one sample in a study of T cells in Graves' hyperthyroidism and ophthalmopathy. Amplification yielded TCR beta CDR3 regions, with RNA transcripts as the source. First-round RT-PCR targeting the TCR CDR3 was performed with the HTBI primer set. TCRdb reanalysed the multiplex PCR reads using MiXCR and keeps one entry per CDR3 protein. The sample shows 250,000 to 300,000 distinct CDR3 sequences, roughly 13% of them seen only once. Sequencing used blood. The receptors derive from a woman aged 40-49 years with Graves' hyperthyroidism.

The chain has TRBV5-1 and TRBJ2-1; TRBD2 agrees at 8 bases. The J call may be faulty, since TRBJ2-7 better matches the DNA end. CDR3 length equals 15 residues. Germline CDR1 is SGHRS and CDR2 is YFSETQ. CDR3 DNA: TGCGCCAGCAGCTTGAGCCTAGCGGGCCACAATGAGCAGTACTTC. Amino acid sequence: CASSLSLAGHNEQYF.

The V and J genes are TRBV4-2 and TRBJ2-7; D remains ambiguous. Germline V gives CDR1 LGHNA, CDR2 YNFKEQ. Trimming pared 0 bases from V and 2 bases from J, leaving 8 bases between. This CDR3 has 14 residues. This chain's CDR3 is CASSQEVGPYEQYF. Written as DNA, the CDR3 is TGTGCCAGCAGCCAAGAGGTAGGCCCCTACGAGCAGTACTTC.

This clonotype has a count of ten or more. The V and J genes are TRBV28 and TRBJ1-3; a weak D match, TRBD1 (5 bases). V lost 1 base and J lost 2, with 6 bases in between. Germline-derived CDR1 and CDR2 are MDHEN and SYDVKM. This CDR3 has 14 amino acids. The CDR3 protein is CASSLSGPGNTIYF. DNA of the CDR3: TGTGCCAGCAGTTTATCGGGGCCTGGAAACACCATATATTTT.